This paragraph covers one TCR beta chain sequence. Its specificity is unknown. This sample was taken from a study of CXCR3-negative and CXCR3-positive naive CD8 T cells. About the study: Per library, roughly 1.4 +/- 0.3 million reads; 120 million to 150 million TRB reads overall.

Broader study findings: CXCR3-negative and CXCR3-positive naive cells shared comparable TRBV-TRBJ usage, but memory cells did not.

With UMI labels, 5' RACE was used to prepare the TRB cDNA libraries. TCRdb reprocessed the 5' RACE reads, with one entry per CDR3 protein and no DNA. This sample contains 100,000 to 150,000 distinct CDR3 sequences. Germline lookup yields CDR1 ENHRY and CDR2 SYGVKD. This CDR3 is built from 14 residues. The TCR originated in a human donor in good health. Some clones in this sample may be carry-over from other donors' samples. The rearrangement uses TRBV10-3 and TRBJ2-1; TCRdb's D call of TRBD1 is untestable without DNA. Sequenced: naive CXCR3- CD8+ T cells from blood. Subset noted: CD45RO-CCR7+CD27+CD95- naive CD8+ T cells lacking CXCR3 (TNR3-). CDR3 loop: CAISDPEVDTEQFF.